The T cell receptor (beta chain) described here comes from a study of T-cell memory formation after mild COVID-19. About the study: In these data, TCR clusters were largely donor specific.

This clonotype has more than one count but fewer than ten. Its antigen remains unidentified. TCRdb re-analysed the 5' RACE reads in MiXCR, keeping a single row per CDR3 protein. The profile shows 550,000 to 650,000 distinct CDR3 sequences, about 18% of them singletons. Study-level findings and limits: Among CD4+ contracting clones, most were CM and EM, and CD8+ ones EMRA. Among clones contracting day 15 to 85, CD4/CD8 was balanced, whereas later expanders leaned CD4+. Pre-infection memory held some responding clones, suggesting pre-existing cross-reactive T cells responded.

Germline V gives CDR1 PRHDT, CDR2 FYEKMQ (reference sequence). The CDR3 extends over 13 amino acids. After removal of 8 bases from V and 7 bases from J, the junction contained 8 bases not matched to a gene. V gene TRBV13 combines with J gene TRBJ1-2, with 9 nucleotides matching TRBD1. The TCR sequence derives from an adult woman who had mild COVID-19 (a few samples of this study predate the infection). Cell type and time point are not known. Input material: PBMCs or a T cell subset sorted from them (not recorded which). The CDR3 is CASSLNRGLGYTF. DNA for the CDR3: TGTGCCAGCTCCTTAAACAGGGGGCTTGGCTACACCTTC.